The present T cell receptor (beta chain) was sequenced within a study of cytomegalovirus exposure and HLA in healthy donors. Study-level points and caveats: TCR beta chains numbering about 160 were designated cytomegalovirus-associated. As confirmed in vitro, three CMV-associated chains were specific for CMV antigens.

As to this clone: Its target is not known.

Sequenced by immunoSEQ multiplex PCR; TCRdb stores in-frame clones only, minus some. Here the sample spans 100,000 to 150,000 clones, approximately 95% being singletons. The germline V gene has CDR1 SGHTA and CDR2 FQGNSA. V was clipped by 1 base and J by 0 bases, with 5 bases between them. This CDR3 has 14 amino acids. The TCR was taken from a man between 18 and 29 years old in good health and CMV-seronegative. The J gene is TRBJ2-3, the V gene TRBV7-2, with D uncertain. Sequencing input: PBMCs. The CDR3 DNA reads as TGTGCCAGCAGCTTAGTAGTTAGCACAGATACGCAGTATTTT. Amino acids: CASSLVVSTDTQYF.